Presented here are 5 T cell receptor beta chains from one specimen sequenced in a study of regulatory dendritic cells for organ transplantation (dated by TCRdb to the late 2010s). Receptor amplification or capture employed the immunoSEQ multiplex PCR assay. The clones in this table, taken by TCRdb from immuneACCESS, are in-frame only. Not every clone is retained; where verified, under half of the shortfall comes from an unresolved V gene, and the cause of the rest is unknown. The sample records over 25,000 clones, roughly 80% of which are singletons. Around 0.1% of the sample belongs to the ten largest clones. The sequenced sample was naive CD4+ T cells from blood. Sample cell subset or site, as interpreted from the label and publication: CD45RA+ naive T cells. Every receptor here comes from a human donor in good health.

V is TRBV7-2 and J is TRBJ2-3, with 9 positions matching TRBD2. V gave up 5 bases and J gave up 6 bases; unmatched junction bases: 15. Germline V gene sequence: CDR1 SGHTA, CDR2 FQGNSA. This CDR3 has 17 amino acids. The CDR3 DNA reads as TGTGCCAGCAGCGTCAGAGTGGCGGGGGGGTCTTGGGATACGCAGTATTTT. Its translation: CASSVRVAGGSWDTQYF.

The CDR3 nucleotides read TGCGCCAGCAGCTTGGTACAGCTTGGCACAGATACGCAGTATTTT. The encoded protein is CASSLVQLGTDTQYF. J is TRBJ2-3 and V is TRBV5-1; the D is unclear. CDR3 length equals 15 residues. Germline loops: CDR1 SGHRS, CDR2 YFSETQ. Trimming shortened V by 0 bases and J by 1 base, and 9 bases separated the two germline ends.

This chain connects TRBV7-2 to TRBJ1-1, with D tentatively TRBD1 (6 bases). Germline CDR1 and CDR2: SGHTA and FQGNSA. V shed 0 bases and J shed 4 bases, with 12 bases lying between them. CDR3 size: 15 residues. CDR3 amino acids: CASSLALAGVTEAFF. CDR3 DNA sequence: TGTGCCAGCAGCTTAGCTCTAGCAGGGGTCACTGAAGCTTTCTTT.

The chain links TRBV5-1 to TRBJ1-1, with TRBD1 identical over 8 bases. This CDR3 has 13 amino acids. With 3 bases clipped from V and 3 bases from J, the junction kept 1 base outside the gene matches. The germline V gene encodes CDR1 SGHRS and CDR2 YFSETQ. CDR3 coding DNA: TGCGCCAGCAGCTCGACAGGGGACACTGAAGCTTTCTTT. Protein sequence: CASSSTGDTEAFF. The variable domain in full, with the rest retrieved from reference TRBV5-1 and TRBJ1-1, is KAGVTQTPRYLIKTRGQQVTLSCSPISGHRSVSWYQQTPGQGLQFLFEYFSETQRNKGNFPGRFSGRQFSNSRSEMNVSTLELGDSALYLCASSSTGDTEAFFGQGTRLTVV.

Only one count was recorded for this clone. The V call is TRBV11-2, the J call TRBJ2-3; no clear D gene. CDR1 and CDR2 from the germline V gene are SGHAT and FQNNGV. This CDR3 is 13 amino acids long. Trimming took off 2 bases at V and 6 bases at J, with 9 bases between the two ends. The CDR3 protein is CASSLIAEDTQYF. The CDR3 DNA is TGTGCCAGCAGCTTAATTGCGGAGGATACGCAGTATTTT.